Reported below is one T cell receptor beta chain. Extracted RNA was reverse transcribed, and the resulting cDNA served as sequencing template. Method: immunoSEQ multiplex PCR; TCRdb's copy keeps in-frame clones and lacks some. The data contain some 150,000 clones, around half of them singletons. This specimen belongs to a study of CD8+ T cells in alopecia areata. This CDR3 is 15 amino acids long. CDR1 and CDR2 from the germline V gene are LGHNA and YSLEER. Trimming cost V 0 bases and J 7 bases, with 15 bases left between them. The chain joins TRBV4-3 to TRBJ1-2, with a weak D call TRBD1 (6 bases). Specimen: CD8+ T cells sorted from blood, collected at week 0. This TCR derives from a human donor with alopecia areata. CDR3 loop: CASSQDLETGIGYTF. The CDR3 nucleotides are TGCGCCAGCAGCCAAGATCTTGAGACAGGAATTGGCTACACCTTC.